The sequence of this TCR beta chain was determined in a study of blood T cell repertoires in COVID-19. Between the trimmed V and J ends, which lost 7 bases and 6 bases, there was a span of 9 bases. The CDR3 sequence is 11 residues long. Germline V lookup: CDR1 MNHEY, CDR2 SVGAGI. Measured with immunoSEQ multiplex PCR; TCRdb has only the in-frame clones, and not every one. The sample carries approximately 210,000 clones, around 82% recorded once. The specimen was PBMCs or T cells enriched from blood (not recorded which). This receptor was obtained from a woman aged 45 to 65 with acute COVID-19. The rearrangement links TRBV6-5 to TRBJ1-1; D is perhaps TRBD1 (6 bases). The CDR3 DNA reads TGTGCCAGCAAAAGGGGGTCTGAAGCTTTCTTT. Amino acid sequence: CASKRGSEAFF.